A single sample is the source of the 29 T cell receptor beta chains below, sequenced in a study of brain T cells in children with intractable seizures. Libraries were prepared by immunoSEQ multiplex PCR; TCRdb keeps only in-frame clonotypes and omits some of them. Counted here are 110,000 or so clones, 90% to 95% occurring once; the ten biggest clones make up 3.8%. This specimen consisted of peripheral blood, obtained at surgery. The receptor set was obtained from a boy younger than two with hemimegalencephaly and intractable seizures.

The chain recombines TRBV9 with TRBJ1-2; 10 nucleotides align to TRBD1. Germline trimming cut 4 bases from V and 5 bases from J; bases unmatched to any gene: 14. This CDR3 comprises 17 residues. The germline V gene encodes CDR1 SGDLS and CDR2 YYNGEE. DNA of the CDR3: TGTGCCAGCAGCTCAGACACCCTGACAGGGGGCGCGTATGGCTACACCTTC. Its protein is CASSSDTLTGGAYGYTF.

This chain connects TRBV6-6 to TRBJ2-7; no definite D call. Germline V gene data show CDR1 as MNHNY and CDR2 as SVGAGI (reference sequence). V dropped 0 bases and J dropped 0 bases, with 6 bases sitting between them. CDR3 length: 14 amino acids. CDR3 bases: TGTGCCAGCAGTTACTCATGGGGCTCCTACGAGCAGTACTTC. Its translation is CASSYSWGSYEQYF.

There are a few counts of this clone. CDR3 in amino acids: CASSLGVNNEAFF. CDR3 nucleotide sequence: TGCGCCAGCAGCTTGGGTGTGAATAATGAAGCTTTCTTT. The chain joins TRBV5-1 to TRBJ1-1, with D unclear. The germline gives CDR1 SGHRS, CDR2 YFSETQ. V shed 0 bases and J shed 7 bases, with 10 bases lying between them. The length of the CDR3 is 13 residues.

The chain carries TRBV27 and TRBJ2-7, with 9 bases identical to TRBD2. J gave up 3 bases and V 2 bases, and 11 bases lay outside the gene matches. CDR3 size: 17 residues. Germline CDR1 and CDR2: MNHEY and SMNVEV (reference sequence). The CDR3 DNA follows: TGTGCCAGCAGTTTACGAGCGGGGGGCCCTACAATCTACGAGCAGTACTTC. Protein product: CASSLRAGGPTIYEQYF.

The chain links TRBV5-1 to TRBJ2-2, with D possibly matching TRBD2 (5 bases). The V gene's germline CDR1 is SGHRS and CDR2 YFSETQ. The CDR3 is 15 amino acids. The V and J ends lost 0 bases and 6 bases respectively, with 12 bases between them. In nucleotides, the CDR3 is TGCGCCAGCAGCTTGGACGGGAACAGACCCGGGGAGCTGTTTTTT. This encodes CASSLDGNRPGELFF. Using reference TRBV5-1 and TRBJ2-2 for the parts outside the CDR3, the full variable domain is KAGVTQTPRYLIKTRGQQVTLSCSPISGHRSVSWYQQTPGQGLQFLFEYFSETQRNKGNFPGRFSGRQFSNSRSEMNVSTLELGDSALYLCASSLDGNRPGELFFGEGSRLTVL.

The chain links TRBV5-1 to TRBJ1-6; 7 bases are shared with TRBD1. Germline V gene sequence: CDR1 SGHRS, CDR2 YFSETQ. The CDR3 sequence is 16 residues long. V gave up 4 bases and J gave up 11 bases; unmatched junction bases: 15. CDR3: CASSGGQEGIGAPLHF. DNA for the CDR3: TGCGCCAGCAGCGGTGGACAGGAAGGGATCGGCGCACCCCTCCACTTT. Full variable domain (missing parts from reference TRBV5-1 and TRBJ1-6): KAGVTQTPRYLIKTRGQQVTLSCSPISGHRSVSWYQQTPGQGLQFLFEYFSETQRNKGNFPGRFSGRQFSNSRSEMNVSTLELGDSALYLCASSGGQEGIGAPLHFGNGTRLTVT.

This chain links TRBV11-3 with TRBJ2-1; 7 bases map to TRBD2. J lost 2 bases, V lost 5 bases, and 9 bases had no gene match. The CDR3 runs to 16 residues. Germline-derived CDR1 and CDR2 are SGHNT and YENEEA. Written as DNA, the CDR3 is TGTGCCAGCAGCGGGATGGGGGGGGTCCCCTACAATGAGCAGTTCTTC. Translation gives CASSGMGGVPYNEQFF.

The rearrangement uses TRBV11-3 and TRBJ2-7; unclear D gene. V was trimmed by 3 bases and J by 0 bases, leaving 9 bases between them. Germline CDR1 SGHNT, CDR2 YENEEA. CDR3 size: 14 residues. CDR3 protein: CASSFHRASYEQYF. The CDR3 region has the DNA TGTGCCAGCAGCTTTCACAGAGCCTCCTACGAGCAGTACTTC.

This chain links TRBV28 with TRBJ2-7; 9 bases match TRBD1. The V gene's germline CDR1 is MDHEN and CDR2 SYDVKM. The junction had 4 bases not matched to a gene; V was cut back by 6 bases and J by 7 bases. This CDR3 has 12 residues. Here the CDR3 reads CASSTGGREQYF. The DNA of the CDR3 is TGTGCCAGCAGCACAGGGGGCCGGGAGCAGTACTTC.

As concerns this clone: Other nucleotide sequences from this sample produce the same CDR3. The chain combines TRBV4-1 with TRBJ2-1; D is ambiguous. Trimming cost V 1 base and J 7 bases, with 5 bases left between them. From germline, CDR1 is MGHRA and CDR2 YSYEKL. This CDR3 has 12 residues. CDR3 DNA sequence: TGCGCCAGCAGCCAAGCCGGGAATGAGCAGTTCTTC. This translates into CASSQAGNEQFF.

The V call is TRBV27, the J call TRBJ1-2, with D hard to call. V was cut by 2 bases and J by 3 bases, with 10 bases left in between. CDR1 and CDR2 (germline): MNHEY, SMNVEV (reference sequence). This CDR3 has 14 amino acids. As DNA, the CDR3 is TGTGCCAGCAGTTTAATATCTCCGCACTATGGCTACACCTTC. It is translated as CASSLISPHYGYTF.

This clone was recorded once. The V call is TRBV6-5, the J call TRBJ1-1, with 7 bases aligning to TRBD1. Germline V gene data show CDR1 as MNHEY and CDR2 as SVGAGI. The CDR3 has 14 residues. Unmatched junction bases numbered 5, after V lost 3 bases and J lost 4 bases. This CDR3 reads CASSYQGVVTEAFF. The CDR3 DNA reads TGTGCCAGCAGTTATCAGGGGGTTGTCACTGAAGCTTTCTTT.

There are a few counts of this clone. CDR3 DNA: TGTGCCAGCAGCCCCCACAGACACAATCAGCCCCAGCATTTT. Its translation is CASSPHRHNQPQHF. The rearrangement uses TRBV7-3 and TRBJ1-5; D unresolved. Germline-derived CDR1 and CDR2 are SGHTA and FQGTGA. Trimming stripped 5 bases from V and 3 bases from J, with 11 bases between. CDR3 length: 14 amino acids.

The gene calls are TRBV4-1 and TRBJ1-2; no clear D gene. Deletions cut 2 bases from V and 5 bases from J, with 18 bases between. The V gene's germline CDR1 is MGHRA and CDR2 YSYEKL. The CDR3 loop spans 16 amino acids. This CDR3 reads CASSQRRAENRYGYTF. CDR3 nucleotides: TGCGCCAGCAGCCAAAGGCGGGCGGAAAACAGATATGGCTACACCTTC.

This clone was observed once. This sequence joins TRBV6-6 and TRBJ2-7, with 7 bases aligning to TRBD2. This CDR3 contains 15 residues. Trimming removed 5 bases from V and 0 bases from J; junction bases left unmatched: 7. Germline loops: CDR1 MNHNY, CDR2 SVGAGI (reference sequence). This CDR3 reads CASSGGGPTSYEQYF. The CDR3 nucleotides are TGTGCCAGCAGTGGGGGGGGACCCACCTCCTACGAGCAGTACTTC.

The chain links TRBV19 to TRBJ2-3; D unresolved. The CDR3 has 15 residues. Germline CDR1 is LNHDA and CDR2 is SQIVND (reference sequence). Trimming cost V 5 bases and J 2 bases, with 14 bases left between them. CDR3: CASSPGVTVTDTQYF. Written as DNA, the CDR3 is TGTGCCAGTAGTCCGGGCGTTACTGTCACAGATACGCAGTATTTT.

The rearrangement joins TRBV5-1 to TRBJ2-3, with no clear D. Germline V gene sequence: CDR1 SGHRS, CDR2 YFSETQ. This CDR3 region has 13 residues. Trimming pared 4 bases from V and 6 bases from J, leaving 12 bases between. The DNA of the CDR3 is TGCGCCAGCAGCCTGGAGCCTCCTGATACGCAGTATTTT. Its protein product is CASSLEPPDTQYF. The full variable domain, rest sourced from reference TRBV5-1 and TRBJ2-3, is KAGVTQTPRYLIKTRGQQVTLSCSPISGHRSVSWYQQTPGQGLQFLFEYFSETQRNKGNFPGRFSGRQFSNSRSEMNVSTLELGDSALYLCASSLEPPDTQYFGPGTRLTVL.

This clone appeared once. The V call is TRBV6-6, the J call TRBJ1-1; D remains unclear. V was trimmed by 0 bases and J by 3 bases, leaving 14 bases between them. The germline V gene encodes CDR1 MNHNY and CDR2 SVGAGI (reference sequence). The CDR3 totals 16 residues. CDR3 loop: CASSYSKGIPHTEAFF. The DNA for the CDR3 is TGTGCCAGCAGTTACTCGAAGGGCATACCCCACACTGAAGCTTTCTTT.

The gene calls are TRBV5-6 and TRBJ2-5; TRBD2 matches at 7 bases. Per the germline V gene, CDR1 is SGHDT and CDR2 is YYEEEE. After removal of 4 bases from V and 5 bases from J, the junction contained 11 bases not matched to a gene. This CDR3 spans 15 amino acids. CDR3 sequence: CASSNLGAGAETQYF. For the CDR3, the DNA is TGTGCCAGCAGCAACCTCGGGGCGGGAGCGGAGACCCAGTACTTC.

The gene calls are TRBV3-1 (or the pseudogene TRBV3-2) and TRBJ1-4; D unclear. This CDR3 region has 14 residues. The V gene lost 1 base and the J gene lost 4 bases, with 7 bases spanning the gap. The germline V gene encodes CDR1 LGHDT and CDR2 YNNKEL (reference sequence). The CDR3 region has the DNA TGTGCCAGCAGCCAAGCAGGCATTAATGAAAAACTGTTTTTT. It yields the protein CASSQAGINEKLFF.

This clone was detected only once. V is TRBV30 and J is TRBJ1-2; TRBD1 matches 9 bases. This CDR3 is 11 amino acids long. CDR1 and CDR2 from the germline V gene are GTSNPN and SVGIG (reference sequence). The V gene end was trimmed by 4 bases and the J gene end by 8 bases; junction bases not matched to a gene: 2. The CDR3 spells CAWTTGGGYTF. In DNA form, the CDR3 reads TGTGCCTGGACCACAGGGGGCGGCTACACCTTC.

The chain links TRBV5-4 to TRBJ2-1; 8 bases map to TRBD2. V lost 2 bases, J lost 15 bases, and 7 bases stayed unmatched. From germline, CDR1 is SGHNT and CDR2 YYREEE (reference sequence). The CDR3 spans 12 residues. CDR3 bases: TGTGCCAGCAGCTTAGCGGGAGTCGGGACGTTCTTC. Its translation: CASSLAGVGTFF.

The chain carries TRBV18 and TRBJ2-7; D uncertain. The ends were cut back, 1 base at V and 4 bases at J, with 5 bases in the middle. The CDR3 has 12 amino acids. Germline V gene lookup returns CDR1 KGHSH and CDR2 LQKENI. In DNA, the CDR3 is TGTGCCAGCTCACCACGCGTATACGAGCAGTACTTC. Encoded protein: CASSPRVYEQYF.

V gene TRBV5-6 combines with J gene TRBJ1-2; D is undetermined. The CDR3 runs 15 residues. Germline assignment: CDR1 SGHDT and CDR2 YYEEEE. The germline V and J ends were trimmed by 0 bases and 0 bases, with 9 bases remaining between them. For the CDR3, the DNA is TGTGCCAGCAGCTTGGGCAGGCAGACTAACTATGGCTACACCTTC. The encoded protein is CASSLGRQTNYGYTF.

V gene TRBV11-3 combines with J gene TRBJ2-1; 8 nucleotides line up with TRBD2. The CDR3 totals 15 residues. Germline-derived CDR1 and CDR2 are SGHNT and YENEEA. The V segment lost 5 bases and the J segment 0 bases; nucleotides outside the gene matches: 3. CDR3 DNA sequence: TGTGCCAGCAGCGGAAGCGGGAGCTCCTACAATGAGCAGTTCTTC. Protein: CASSGSGSSYNEQFF.

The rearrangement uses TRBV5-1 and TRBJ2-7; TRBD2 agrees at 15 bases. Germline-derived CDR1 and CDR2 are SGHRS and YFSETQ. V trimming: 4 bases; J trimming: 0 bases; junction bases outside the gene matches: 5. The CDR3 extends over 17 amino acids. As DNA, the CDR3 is TGCGCCAGCAGCCTGGGACTAGCGGGAGGTAGCTCCTACGAGCAGTACTTC. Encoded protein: CASSLGLAGGSSYEQYF.

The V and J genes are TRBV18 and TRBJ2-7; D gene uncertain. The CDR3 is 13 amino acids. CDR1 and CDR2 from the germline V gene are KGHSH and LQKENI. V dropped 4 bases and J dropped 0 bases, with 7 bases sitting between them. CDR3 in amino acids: CASSLAVSYEQYF. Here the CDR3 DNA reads TGTGCCAGCTCACTGGCGGTCTCCTACGAGCAGTACTTC.

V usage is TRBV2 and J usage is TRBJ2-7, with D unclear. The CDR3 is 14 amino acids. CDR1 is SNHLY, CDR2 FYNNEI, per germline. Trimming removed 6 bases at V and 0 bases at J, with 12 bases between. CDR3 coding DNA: TGTGCCAGCAGCCCGCCCGTCCCCTCCTACGAGCAGTACTTC. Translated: CASSPPVPSYEQYF.

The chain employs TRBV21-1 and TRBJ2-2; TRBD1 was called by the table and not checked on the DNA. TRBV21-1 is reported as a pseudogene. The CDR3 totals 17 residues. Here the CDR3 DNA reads TGTGCCAGCAGCGACAAGGTCGACAGCGCGAACACCGGGGAGCTGTTTTTT. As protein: CASSDKVDSANTGELFF.